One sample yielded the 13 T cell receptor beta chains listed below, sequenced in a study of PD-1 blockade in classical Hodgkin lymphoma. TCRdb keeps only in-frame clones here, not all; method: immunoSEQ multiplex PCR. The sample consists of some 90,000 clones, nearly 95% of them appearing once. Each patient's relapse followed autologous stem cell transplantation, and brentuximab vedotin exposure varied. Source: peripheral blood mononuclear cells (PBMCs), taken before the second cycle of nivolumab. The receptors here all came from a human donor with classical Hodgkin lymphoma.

In DNA form, the CDR3 reads TGTGCCAGCAGTTCCTTAGGAGGCCGGAGCACCGGGGAGCTGTTTTTT. Translating it yields CASSSLGGRSTGELFF. The chain carries TRBV27 and TRBJ2-2; possibly TRBD2 for D (5 bases). CDR1 and CDR2 (germline): MNHEY, SMNVEV (reference sequence). The V and J ends lost 4 bases and 4 bases respectively, with 16 bases between them. This CDR3 is 16 amino acids long.

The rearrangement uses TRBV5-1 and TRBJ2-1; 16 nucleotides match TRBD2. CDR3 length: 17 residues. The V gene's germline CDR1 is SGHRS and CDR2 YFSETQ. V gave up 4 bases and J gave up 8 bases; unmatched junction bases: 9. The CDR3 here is CASSAGLAGGVGDEQFF. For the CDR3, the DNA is TGCGCCAGCAGCGCGGGACTAGCGGGAGGGGTTGGGGATGAGCAGTTCTTC. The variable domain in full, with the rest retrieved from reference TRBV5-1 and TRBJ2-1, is KAGVTQTPRYLIKTRGQQVTLSCSPISGHRSVSWYQQTPGQGLQFLFEYFSETQRNKGNFPGRFSGRQFSNSRSEMNVSTLELGDSALYLCASSAGLAGGVGDEQFFGPGTRLTVL.

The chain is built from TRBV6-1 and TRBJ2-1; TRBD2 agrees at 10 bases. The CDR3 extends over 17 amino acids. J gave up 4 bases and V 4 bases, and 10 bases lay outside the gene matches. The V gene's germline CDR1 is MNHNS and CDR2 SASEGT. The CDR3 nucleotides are TGTGCCAGCAGTGCGTCCGCAACTAGCGGGATATACAATGAGCAGTTCTTC. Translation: CASSASATSGIYNEQFF.

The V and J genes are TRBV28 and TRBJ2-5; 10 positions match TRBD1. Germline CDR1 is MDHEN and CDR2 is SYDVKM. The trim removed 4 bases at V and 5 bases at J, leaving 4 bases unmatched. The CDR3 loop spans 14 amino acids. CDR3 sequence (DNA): TGTGCCAGCAGTTACAGGACAGGGGGTGAGACCCAGTACTTC. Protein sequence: CASSYRTGGETQYF.

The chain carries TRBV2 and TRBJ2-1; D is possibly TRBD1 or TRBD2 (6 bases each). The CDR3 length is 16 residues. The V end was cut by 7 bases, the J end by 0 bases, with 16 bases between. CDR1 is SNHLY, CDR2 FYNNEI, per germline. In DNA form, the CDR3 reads TGTGCCAGCACCAGGGGACTCACCAGCTCCTACAATGAGCAGTTCTTC. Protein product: CASTRGLTSSYNEQFF.

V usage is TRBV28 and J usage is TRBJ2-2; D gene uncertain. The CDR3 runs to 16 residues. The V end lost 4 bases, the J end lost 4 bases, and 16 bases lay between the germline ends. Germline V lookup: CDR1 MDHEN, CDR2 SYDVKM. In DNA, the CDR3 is TGTGCCAGCAGTTCCCGCCCTAGTGTCGGCACCGGGGAGCTGTTTTTT. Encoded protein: CASSSRPSVGTGELFF. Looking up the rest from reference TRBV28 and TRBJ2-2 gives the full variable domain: DVKVTQSSRYLVKRTGEKVFLECVQDMDHENMFWYRQDPGLGLRLIYFSYDVKMKEKGDIPEGYSVSREKKERFSLILESASTNQTSMYLCASSSRPSVGTGELFFGEGSRLTVL.

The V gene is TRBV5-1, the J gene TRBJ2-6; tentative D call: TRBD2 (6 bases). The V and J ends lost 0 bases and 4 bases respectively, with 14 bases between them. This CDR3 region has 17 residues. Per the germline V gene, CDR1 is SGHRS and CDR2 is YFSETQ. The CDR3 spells CASSLVPGARGANVLTF. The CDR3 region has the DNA TGCGCCAGCAGCTTGGTACCGGGAGCGAGGGGGGCCAACGTCCTGACTTTC.

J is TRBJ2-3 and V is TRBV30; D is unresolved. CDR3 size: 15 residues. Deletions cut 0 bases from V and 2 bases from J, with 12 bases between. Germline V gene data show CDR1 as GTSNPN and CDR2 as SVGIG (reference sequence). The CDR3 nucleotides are TGTGCCTGGAGTGTACCTGGGGATCCCACAGATACGCAGTATTTT. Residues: CAWSVPGDPTDTQYF.

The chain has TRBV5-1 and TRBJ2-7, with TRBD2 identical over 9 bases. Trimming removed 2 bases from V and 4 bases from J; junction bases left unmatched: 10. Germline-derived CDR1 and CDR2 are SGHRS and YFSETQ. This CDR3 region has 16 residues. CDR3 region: CASSFDVAGVLYEQYF. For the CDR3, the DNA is TGCGCCAGCAGCTTCGACGTAGCGGGAGTATTGTACGAGCAGTACTTC.

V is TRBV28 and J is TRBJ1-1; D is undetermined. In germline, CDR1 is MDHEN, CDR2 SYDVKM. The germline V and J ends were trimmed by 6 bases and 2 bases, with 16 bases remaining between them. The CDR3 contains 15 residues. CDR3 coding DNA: TGTGCCAGCAGCCCTACCCGGAATCTAAACACTGAAGCTTTCTTT. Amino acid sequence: CASSPTRNLNTEAFF.

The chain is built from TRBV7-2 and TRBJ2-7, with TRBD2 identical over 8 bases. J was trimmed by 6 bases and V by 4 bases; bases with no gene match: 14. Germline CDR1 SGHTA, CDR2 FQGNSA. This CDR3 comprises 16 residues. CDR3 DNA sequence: TGTGCCAGCAGCTCTATGGGAGGGACTAGGGGGTCCGAGCAGTACTTC. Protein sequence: CASSSMGGTRGSEQYF.

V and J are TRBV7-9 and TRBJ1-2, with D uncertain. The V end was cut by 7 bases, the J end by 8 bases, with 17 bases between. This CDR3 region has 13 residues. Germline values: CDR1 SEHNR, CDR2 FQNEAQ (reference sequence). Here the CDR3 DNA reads TGTGCCAGCACCCCCCATCTTCCGGGAGGCTACACCTTC. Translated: CASTPHLPGGYTF.

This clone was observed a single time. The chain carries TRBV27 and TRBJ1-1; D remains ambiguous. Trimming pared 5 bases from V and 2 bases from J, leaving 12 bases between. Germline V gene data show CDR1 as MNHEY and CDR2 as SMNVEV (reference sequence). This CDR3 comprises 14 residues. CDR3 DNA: TGTGCCAGCAGTCAGGACCTACGAAACACTGAAGCTTTCTTT. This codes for CASSQDLRNTEAFF.